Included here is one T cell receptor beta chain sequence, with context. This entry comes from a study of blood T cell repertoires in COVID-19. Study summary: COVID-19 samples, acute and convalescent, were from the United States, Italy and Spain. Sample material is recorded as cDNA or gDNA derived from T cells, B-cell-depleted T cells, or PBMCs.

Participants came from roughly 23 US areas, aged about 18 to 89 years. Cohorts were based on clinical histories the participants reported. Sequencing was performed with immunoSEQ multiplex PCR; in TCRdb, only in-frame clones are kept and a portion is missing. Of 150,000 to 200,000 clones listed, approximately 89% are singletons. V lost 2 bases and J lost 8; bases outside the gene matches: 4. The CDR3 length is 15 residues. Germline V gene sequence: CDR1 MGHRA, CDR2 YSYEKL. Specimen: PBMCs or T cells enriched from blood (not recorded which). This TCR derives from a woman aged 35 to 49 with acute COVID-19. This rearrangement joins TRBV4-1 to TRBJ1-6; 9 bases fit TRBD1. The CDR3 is CASSQWTGEHSPLHF. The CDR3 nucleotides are TGCGCCAGCAGCCAATGGACAGGGGAGCATTCACCCCTCCACTTT.